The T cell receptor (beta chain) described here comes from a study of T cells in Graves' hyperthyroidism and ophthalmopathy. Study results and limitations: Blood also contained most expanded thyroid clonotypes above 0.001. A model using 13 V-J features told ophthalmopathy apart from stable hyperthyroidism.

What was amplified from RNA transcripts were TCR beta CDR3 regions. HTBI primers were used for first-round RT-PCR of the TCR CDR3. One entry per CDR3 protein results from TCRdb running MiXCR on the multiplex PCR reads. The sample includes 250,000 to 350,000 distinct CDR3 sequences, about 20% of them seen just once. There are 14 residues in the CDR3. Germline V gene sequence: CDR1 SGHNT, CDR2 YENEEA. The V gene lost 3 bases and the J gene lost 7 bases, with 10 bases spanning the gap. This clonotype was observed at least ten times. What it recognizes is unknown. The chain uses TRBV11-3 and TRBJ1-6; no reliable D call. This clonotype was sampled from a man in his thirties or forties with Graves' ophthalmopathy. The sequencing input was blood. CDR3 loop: CASSFRDSNSPLHF. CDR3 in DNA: TGTGCCAGCAGCTTTCGAGACTCCAATTCACCCCTCCACTTT.